This TCR beta chain was identified during a study of shared clonotypes between healthy human individuals. Study-wide results and limits: Clonotypes shared by all four sorted-subset donors had higher generation probabilities than non-shared clonotypes.

There are a few counts of this clone. What it binds is unknown. Assay runs were performed at deep level. The assay was immunoSEQ multiplex PCR, and TCRdb's table has in-frame clones only and misses some. In the table there are about 120,000 clones, over 65% of which are singletons. CDR3 length: 15 residues. The V gene's germline CDR1 is MDHEN and CDR2 SYDVKM. V trimming: 7 bases; J trimming: 4 bases; junction bases outside the gene matches: 10. This rearrangement joins TRBV28 to TRBJ1-2, with TRBD1 matching 9 bases. The receptor comes from a woman in her twenties or thirties in good health. Sequences were obtained from memory CD8+ T cells sorted from blood. Subset here: CD45RO+ cells pooled with CCR7-negative TemRA cells. This CDR3 is CASTPNRGHRYGYTF. The CDR3 DNA follows: TGTGCCAGCACCCCTAACAGGGGGCATCGCTATGGCTACACCTTC.